This is a list of T cell receptor beta chains from one sample in a study of T cell repertoires in cytomegalovirus infection. TCRdb re-analysed the reads in MiXCR, keeping a single row per CDR3 protein. The sample shows 480,000 or so distinct CDR3 sequences, approximately 11% of them seen only once. The sequencing sample was made of PBMCs. The receptors come from a human donor in good health (CMV status not recorded). Some clones in this sample may be carry-over from other donors' samples. Each CDR3 is given with its conserved first and last residue. A D gene is named only where the DNA matches it firmly. Clone size is not always given. Where it is, it says once, few, many or a class for expanded clones.

DNA: TGTGCCAGCAGCCGGCCAAGGACAGGGTTTGGCTTC
CDR3: CASSRPRTGFGF
D: TRBD1
J: TRBJ2-4
size: few
V: TRBV7-4

DNA: TGCGCCAGCAGCTTTGCGGGACTCGACACAGATACGCAGTATTTT
CDR3: CASSFAGLDTDTQYF
D: .
J: TRBJ2-3
size: few
V: TRBV5-1

DNA: TGTGCCAGCAGCCGGGGCAGGGGGCGGGTTTCACCCCTCCACTTT
CDR3: CASSRGRGRVSPLHF
D: TRBD1
J: TRBJ1-6
size: many
V: TRBV12-3/TRBV12-4

DNA: TGTGCCAGCAGTGACAGGGTCGGTTATGGCTACACCTTC
CDR3: CASSDRVGYGYTF
D: .
J: TRBJ1-2
size: .
V: TRBV2

DNA: TGTGCCAGTAGTCCTCCCAGTTCTGCGGGGAACAATGAGCAGTTCTTC
CDR3: CASSPPSSAGNNEQFF
D: .
J: TRBJ2-1
size: many
V: TRBV19

DNA: TGTGCCAGCAGCTTTAAAGGGGGGGGGCCCTATGAGCAGTTCTTC
CDR3: CASSFKGGGPYEQFF
D: .
J: TRBJ2-1
size: many
V: TRBV7-6

DNA: TGTGCCACCCAAGGGGATTTGAACACTGAAGCTTTCTTT
CDR3: CATQGDLNTEAFF
D: .
J: TRBJ1-1
size: many
V: TRBV10-3

DNA: TGTGCCAGCAGCCCTTTCTGGAGGCAGGGCGGGGAGCTGTTTTTT
CDR3: CASSPFWRQGGELFF
D: .
J: TRBJ2-2
size: few
V: TRBV7-9

DNA: TGTGCCATCAGAGGGGAGAGCTATGGCTACACCTTC
CDR3: CAIRGESYGYTF
D: .
J: TRBJ1-2
size: few
V: TRBV10-3

DNA: TGTGCCAGCAGCTCCCAGGGAACCTACGAGCAGTACTTC
CDR3: CASSSQGTYEQYF
D: .
J: TRBJ2-7
size: many
V: TRBV7-2

DNA: TGTGCCAGCAGTTCCTATGGCAGTCGCAGGACCTACGAGCAGTACTTC
CDR3: CASSSYGSRRTYEQYF
D: .
J: TRBJ2-7
size: many
V: TRBV28

DNA: TGTGCCAGCAGCCAAGAATCCAGGTCCCACGAGCAGTACTTC
CDR3: CASSQESRSHEQYF
D: .
J: TRBJ2-7
size: .
V: TRBV14

DNA: TGCAGTGCTCTGGGACTACTTTACAATGAGCAGTTCTTC
CDR3: CSALGLLYNEQFF
D: TRBD2
J: TRBJ2-1
size: .
V: TRBV20-1

DNA: TGTGCCAGCAGCTTTGGAAAGACCCAGTACTTC
CDR3: CASSFGKTQYF
D: .
J: TRBJ2-5
size: many
V: TRBV7-2

DNA: TGTGCCAGCAGTTTCAGGGGGCTAACGGATACGCAGTATTTT
CDR3: CASSFRGLTDTQYF
D: TRBD1
J: TRBJ2-3
size: many
V: TRBV28

DNA: TGTGCCAGCAGCACGCTGACAGGGGGGTTCGGGACTAGCAGATACAATGAGCAGTTCTTC
CDR3: CASSTLTGGFGTSRYNEQFF
D: .
J: TRBJ2-1
size: .
V: TRBV11-1

DNA: TGTGCCAGCAGGCCTAGGGCCAGCGTGTCGGAAAAACTGTTTTTT
CDR3: CASRPRASVSEKLFF
D: .
J: TRBJ1-4
size: many
V: TRBV6-1

DNA: TGTGCCAGCAGCTTGGAGAGTACGGGACCCTCTAGGGATACGCAGTATTTT
CDR3: CASSLESTGPSRDTQYF
D: .
J: TRBJ2-3
size: many
V: TRBV5-6

DNA: TGTGCCAGCTCACCACCAGGCAGGGTGCCCTACAATGAGCAGTTCTTC
CDR3: CASSPPGRVPYNEQFF
D: .
J: TRBJ2-1
size: many
V: TRBV18

DNA: TGTGCCAGCAGTTACTACCGTTATCTAGCGGGACGGAACACCGGGGAGCTGTTTTTT
CDR3: CASSYYRYLAGRNTGELFF
D: TRBD2
J: TRBJ2-2
size: many
V: TRBV6-5

DNA: TGTGCCAGCAGCTTGACAACTGGGGCCAACGTCCTGACTTTC
CDR3: CASSLTTGANVLTF
D: .
J: TRBJ2-6
size: many
V: TRBV7-2

DNA: TGCAGTGCTAGAGGGAGCGGGGCCTACAATGAGCAGTTCTTC
CDR3: CSARGSGAYNEQFF
D: TRBD2
J: TRBJ2-1
size: many
V: TRBV20-1

DNA: TGTGCCAGCAGCCCAGGGACAGTTCGAAACACCATATATTTT
CDR3: CASSPGTVRNTIYF
D: TRBD1
J: TRBJ1-3
size: many
V: TRBV7-9